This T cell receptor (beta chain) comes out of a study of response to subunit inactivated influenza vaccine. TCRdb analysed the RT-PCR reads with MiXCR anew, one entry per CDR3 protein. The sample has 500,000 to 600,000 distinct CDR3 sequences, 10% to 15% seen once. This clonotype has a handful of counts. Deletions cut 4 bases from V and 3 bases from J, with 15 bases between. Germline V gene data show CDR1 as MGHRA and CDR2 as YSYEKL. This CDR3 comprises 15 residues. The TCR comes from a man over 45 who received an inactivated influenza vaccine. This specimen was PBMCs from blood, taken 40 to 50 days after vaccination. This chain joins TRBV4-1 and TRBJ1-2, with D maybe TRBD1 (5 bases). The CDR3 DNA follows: TGCGCCAGCAGCCGCGGAACAGGTTTTGACTATGGCTACACCTTC. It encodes CASSRGTGFDYGYTF.